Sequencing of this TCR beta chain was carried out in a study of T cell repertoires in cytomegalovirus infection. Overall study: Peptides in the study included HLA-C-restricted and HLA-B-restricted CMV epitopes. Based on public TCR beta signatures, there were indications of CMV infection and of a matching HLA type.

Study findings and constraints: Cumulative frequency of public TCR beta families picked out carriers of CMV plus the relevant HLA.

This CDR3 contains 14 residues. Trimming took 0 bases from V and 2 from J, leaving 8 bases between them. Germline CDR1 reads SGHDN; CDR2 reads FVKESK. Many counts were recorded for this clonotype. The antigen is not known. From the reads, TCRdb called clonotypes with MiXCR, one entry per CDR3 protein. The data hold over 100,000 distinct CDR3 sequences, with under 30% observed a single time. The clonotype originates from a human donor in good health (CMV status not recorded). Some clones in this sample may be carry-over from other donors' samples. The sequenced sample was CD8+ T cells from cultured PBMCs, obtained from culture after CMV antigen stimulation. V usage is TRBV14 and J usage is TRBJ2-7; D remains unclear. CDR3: CASSQDVSTYEQYF. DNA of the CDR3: TGTGCCAGCAGCCAAGACGTTTCCACCTACGAGCAGTACTTC.